This entry lists 16 T cell receptor beta chains sequenced from one sample in a study of T cells in women clearing cervical HPV infection (dated by TCRdb to the late 2010s). Library generation was performed with the immunoSEQ multiplex PCR assay. Sourced from immuneACCESS, this table was stored by TCRdb with only in-frame sequences that have V and J called. A share of the clones is absent; for the studies checked, an unresolved V gene accounts for under half, and the remainder has no known explanation. The sample's own table lists about 33,000 clones. Clones ranked in the top ten supply roughly 7.7% of the sample. The sample consisted of blood buffy coat. These receptors were collected from a woman aged 18-69 years with a cervical HPV16 infection that either progressed to CIN3+ or cleared (not recorded which).

Comment on this clone: The read comes to an end 3 residues before the CDR3 does, leaving the germline J gene to fill in the end. J is TRBJ2-3 and V is TRBV5-4; no reliable D call. The CDR3 covers 13 residues. The V end was cut by 5 bases, the J end by 2 bases, with 9 bases between. Germline V gives CDR1 SGHNT, CDR2 YYREEE (reference sequence). Partial CDR3 DNA: TGTGCCAGCAGTTACGACACCACAGATACG. This translates into CASSYDTTDT. The entire CDR3 sequence reads CASSYDTTDTQYF.

Notes on this clone: The read terminates 3 residues before the CDR3 end, so the remaining end is supplied by the germline J gene. The rearrangement uses TRBV12-3 or TRBV12-4 and TRBJ1-4; the match to TRBD1 covers 9 bases. Trimming removed 5 bases from V and 7 bases from J; junction bases left unmatched: 8. The length of the CDR3 is 15 residues. CDR3 protein: CASSPRTGEGEKLFF. The CDR3 DNA, read in part, is TGTGCCAGCAGTCCCAGGACAGGGGAAGGTGAAAAA.

The CDR3 protein is CASSPQTGAPEKLFF. CDR3 DNA (partial): TGTGCCAGCAGCCCGCAGACAGGAGCACCCGAAAAG. This sequence joins TRBV7-9 and TRBJ2-2; D possibly corresponds to TRBD1 (6 bases). Read sequence stops 3 residues before the CDR3 end, and the germline J gene provides the missing end. The CDR3 sequence is 15 residues long. Germline assignment: CDR1 SEHNR and CDR2 FQNEAQ (reference sequence).

For this clone: The CDR3 end is not reached by the read, which stops 3 residues before it; the germline J gene fills it in. The chain employs TRBV6-1 and TRBJ1-1, with D unresolved. V lost 4 bases, J lost 3 bases, and 15 bases lay in between. This CDR3 has 15 amino acids. Germline loops: CDR1 MNHNS, CDR2 SASEGT. The CDR3 region is CASSVVLDFYTEAFF. Partial CDR3 DNA: TGTGCCAGCAGTGTAGTGTTGGACTTTTACACTGAA.

A note on this clone: The missing CDR3 end, 3 residues past where the read stops, is filled in from the germline J gene. The chain recombines TRBV2 with TRBJ1-4; TRBD1 agrees at 7 bases. The CDR3 spans 15 residues. The trim removed 1 base at V and 7 bases at J, leaving 6 bases unmatched. Germline V gene lookup returns CDR1 SNHLY and CDR2 FYNNEI. CDR3 residues: CASSEERGPGEKLFF. The DNA read from the CDR3 is TGTGCCAGCAGTGAAGAGAGGGGGCCAGGTGAAAAA.

Concerning this clone: The missing CDR3 end, 3 residues past where the read stops, is filled in from the germline J gene. The chain has TRBV13 and TRBJ1-1, with D possibly matching TRBD1 (6 bases). CDR1 is PRHDT and CDR2 is FYEKMQ in the germline V gene (reference sequence). The CDR3 spans 15 residues. V lost 5 bases, J lost 0 bases, and 13 bases lay in between. The CDR3 sequence is CASSPRTAMNTEAFF. The part of the CDR3 DNA that was read is TGTGCCAGCAGCCCCCGGACAGCCATGAACACTGAA.

Concerning this clone: Read data end 3 residues before the CDR3 end; the end is taken from the germline J gene. The V call is TRBV7-6, the J call TRBJ2-1; TRBD2 matches at 10 bases. Germline V gene lookup returns CDR1 SGHVS and CDR2 FNYEAQ. V lost 0 bases, J lost 4 bases, and 6 bases stayed unmatched. This CDR3 contains 17 residues. The covered CDR3 bases are TGTGCCAGCAGCTTAGCCGCGGGACTAGCGATATACAATGAG. The encoded protein is CASSLAAGLAIYNE. The CDR3, in full, reads CASSLAAGLAIYNEQFF. Looking up the rest from reference TRBV7-6 and TRBJ2-1 gives the full variable domain: GAGVSQSPRYKVTKRGQDVALRCDPISGHVSLYWYRQALGQGPEFLTYFNYEAQQDKSGLPNDRFSAERPEGSISTLTIQRTEQRDSAMYRCASSLAAGLAIYNEQFFGPGTRLTVL.

Details on this clone: Sequencing ends 3 residues short of the CDR3 end; the germline J gene provides the rest. The chain has TRBV29-1 and TRBJ1-1, with a possible D match to TRBD1 (6 bases). CDR3 length: 14 residues. Trimming stripped 5 bases from V and 0 bases from J, with 13 bases between. Germline V lookup: CDR1 SQVTM, CDR2 ANQGSEA. The CDR3 reads CSVLGQRLNTEAFF. CDR3 DNA, as far as it was read: TGCAGCGTTCTAGGACAGAGGCTGAACACTGAA.

With respect to this clone: The read stops 3 residues short of the end of the CDR3; the missing end is completed from the germline J gene. The genes are TRBV2 and TRBJ2-1; 10 nucleotides match TRBD1. The CDR3 totals 17 residues. From germline, CDR1 is SNHLY and CDR2 FYNNEI. The junction had 8 bases not matched to a gene; V was cut back by 0 bases and J by 6 bases. The CDR3 bases that were read are TGTGCCAGCAGTGAAGCGCTAGGGGACAGGGGTGTCAATGAG. Translating gives CASSEALGDRGVNE. The entire CDR3 reads CASSEALGDRGVNEQFF.

A note on this clone: The read terminates 3 residues before the CDR3 end, so the remaining end is supplied by the germline J gene. The chain carries TRBV5-4 and TRBJ2-2; 8 bases are shared with TRBD2. CDR3 length: 15 amino acids. Germline V gene lookup returns CDR1 SGHNT and CDR2 YYREEE (reference sequence). The V and J ends lost 4 bases and 4 bases, in that order; junction bases with no gene match: 6. The CDR3 reads CASSDGGGSTGELFF. The CDR3 bases that were read are TGTGCCAGCAGCGACGGCGGGGGGAGCACCGGGGAG.

As regards this clone: The read is 3 residues too short to cover the CDR3 end, so that end is filled in from the germline J gene. The chain carries TRBV19 and TRBJ2-5, with 9 bases identical to TRBD1. Trimming took 5 bases from V and 4 from J; bases not matched to a gene: 11. CDR3 length: 16 residues. Germline CDR1 reads LNHDA; CDR2 reads SQIVND (reference sequence). CDR3 sequence: CASSVTPGQGGETQYF. Partial CDR3 DNA: TGTGCCAGTAGTGTAACCCCGGGACAGGGCGGAGAGACC.

Concerning this clone: The CDR3 end is not reached by the read, which stops 3 residues before it; the germline J gene fills it in. This chain uses TRBV12-5 with TRBJ2-6; a possible D gene is TRBD1 (5 bases). Germline V gives CDR1 LGHNT, CDR2 FRNRAP. This CDR3 is built from 14 residues. Trimming cost V 6 bases and J 1 base, with 7 bases left between them. CDR3 sequence: CASGGPSGANVLTF. Partial CDR3 DNA: TGTGCTAGTGGGGGGCCGTCTGGGGCCAACGTC.

Details on this clone: Sequencing ends 3 residues short of the CDR3 end; the germline J gene provides the rest. This sequence joins TRBV5-1 and TRBJ2-3; 11 bases fit TRBD2. V dropped 0 bases and J dropped 2; count of bases not matched to a gene: 5. The CDR3 has 17 residues. CDR1 is SGHRS and CDR2 is YFSETQ in the germline V gene. The chain's CDR3 is CASSLALAGVSTDTQYF. CDR3 DNA, as far as it was read: TGCGCCAGCAGCTTGGCACTAGCGGGGGTGTCCACAGATACG.

Worth noting for this clone: Sequencing ends 3 residues short of the CDR3 end; the germline J gene provides the rest. The V gene is TRBV10-2, the J gene TRBJ2-1, with TRBD1 matching over 10 bases. This CDR3 is 13 amino acids long. Germline-derived CDR1 and CDR2 are WSHSY and SAAADI. The trim removed 10 bases at V and 8 bases at J, leaving 8 bases unmatched. CDR3 DNA, as far as it was read: TGCGCCACCCGACAGGGGGCAGTCTATGAG. It specifies CATRQGAVYE. The entire CDR3 is CATRQGAVYEQFF.

On this clone itself: The read stops 3 residues short of the end of the CDR3; the missing end is completed from the germline J gene. The chain combines TRBV23-1 with TRBJ1-1, with D maybe TRBD1 (5 bases). TRBV23-1 is recorded as an ORF, its role being uncertain. There are 13 residues in the CDR3. The ends were cut back, 3 bases at V and 5 bases at J, with 10 bases in the middle. The covered CDR3 bases are TGCGCCAGCAGTCAGCCAGGGAGGACTGAA. This gives the protein CASSQPGRTE. The whole CDR3 sequence reads CASSQPGRTEAFF.

As concerns this clone: The CDR3 goes on 3 residues after the read ends, and that part is filled in from the germline J gene. The J gene is TRBJ2-3, the V gene TRBV7-2; D might be TRBD2 (5 bases). CDR1 SGHTA and CDR2 FQGNSA come from the germline V gene. The CDR3 has 14 amino acids. V lost 3 bases to trimming and J lost 3 bases, with 10 bases between them. The CDR3: CASSFQRLTDTQYF. Partial CDR3 DNA: TGTGCCAGCAGCTTCCAGCGGTTAACAGATACG.